One and the same sample provided the 26 T cell receptor beta chains below, sequenced in a study of blood T cell repertoires in COVID-19. Produced via immunoSEQ multiplex PCR; TCRdb's table is partial and in-frame only. The sample lists fewer than 200,000 clones; 82% were seen once. The specimen was PBMCs or T cells enriched from blood (not recorded which). These receptors originate from a woman aged 60-75 years with acute COVID-19.

V gene TRBV9 combines with J gene TRBJ2-1, with D possibly matching TRBD2 (7 bases). The CDR3 runs 16 residues. Trimming removed 0 bases from V and 3 bases from J, with 13 bases in between. Germline CDR1 and CDR2: SGDLS and YYNGEE. This CDR3 reads CASSVGSGDYYNEQFF. The CDR3 nucleotides are TGTGCCAGCAGCGTAGGGTCAGGGGACTACTACAATGAGCAGTTCTTC.

This rearrangement joins TRBV13 to TRBJ2-3; 8 nucleotides agree with TRBD2. Germline lookup yields CDR1 PRHDT and CDR2 FYEKMQ (reference sequence). The CDR3 totals 16 residues. Trimming cost V 5 bases and J 4 bases; bases outside gene matches: 11. The CDR3 loop reads CASSGRGLAGADTQYF. The CDR3 region has the DNA TGTGCCAGCAGCGGCCGAGGGCTAGCGGGCGCAGATACGCAGTATTTT. Filled out from reference TRBV13 and TRBJ2-3, the complete variable domain reads AAGVIQSPRHLIKEKRETATLKCYPIPRHDTVYWYQQGPGQDPQFLISFYEKMQSDKGSIPDRFSAQQFSDYHSELNMSSLELGDSALYFCASSGRGLAGADTQYFGPGTRLTVL.

For the CDR3, the DNA is TGTGCCAGCAGTGTTAAGGGGTCCAACACTGAAGCTTTCTTT. Residues: CASSVKGSNTEAFF. This chain uses TRBV5-5 with TRBJ1-1; maybe TRBD1 (5 bases). This CDR3 is built from 14 residues. Per germline, CDR1 SGHKS and CDR2 YYEKEE (reference sequence). V lost 5 bases and J 2 bases, leaving 13 bases between the germline ends.

V and J are TRBV5-1 and TRBJ2-5, with 9 bases identical to TRBD1. Germline lookup yields CDR1 SGHRS and CDR2 YFSETQ. The CDR3 has 13 residues. V lost 7 bases and J lost 4; bases outside the gene matches: 5. This CDR3 reads CASQTGGGETQYF. The CDR3 nucleotides are TGCGCCAGCCAGACAGGGGGTGGAGAGACCCAGTACTTC.

The chain employs TRBV28 and TRBJ2-5, with 10 bases lining up with TRBD1. Germline-derived CDR1 and CDR2 are MDHEN and SYDVKM. This CDR3 region has 15 residues. J lost 5 bases, V lost 2 bases, and 5 bases had no gene match. CDR3 nucleotide sequence: TGTGCCAGCAGTTTAGTAGGACAGGGGGTCGAGACCCAGTACTTC. Its protein product is CASSLVGQGVETQYF.

The rearrangement uses TRBV5-5 and TRBJ1-1; D uncertain. The ends were cut back, 1 base at V and 1 base at J, with 11 bases in the middle. CDR1 is SGHKS and CDR2 is YYEKEE in the germline V gene (reference sequence). The CDR3 sequence is 15 residues long. The CDR3 protein is CASSLSSRRNTEAFF. The CDR3 DNA sequence: TGTGCCAGCAGCTTGAGCTCCCGCCGGAACACTGAAGCTTTCTTT. The whole variable domain, filled in from reference TRBV5-5 and TRBJ1-1, reads DAGVTQSPTHLIKTRGQQVTLRCSPISGHKSVSWYQQVLGQGPQFIFQYYEKEERGRGNFPDRFSARQFPNYSSELNVNALLLGDSALYLCASSLSSRRNTEAFFGQGTRLTVV.

CDR3 sequence (DNA): TGTGCCAGCAGAATACAGGGGGATGACTCCTACGAGCAGTACGTC. Translated: CASRIQGDDSYEQYV. This chain links TRBV6-5 with TRBJ2-7; TRBD1 agrees at 8 bases. This CDR3 region has 15 residues. Germline CDR1 reads MNHEY; CDR2 reads SVGAGI. The V segment lost 6 bases and the J segment 0 bases; nucleotides outside the gene matches: 7.

V gene TRBV29-1 combines with J gene TRBJ1-2; the D is unclear. Deletions cut 3 bases from V and 7 bases from J, with 15 bases between. The CDR3 consists of 13 residues. In germline, CDR1 is SQVTM, CDR2 ANQGSEA. Here the CDR3 reads CSVDVGRGSGYTF. The CDR3 bases are TGCAGCGTTGATGTAGGTCGCGGTTCTGGCTACACCTTC.

The V gene is TRBV4-1, the J gene TRBJ2-2, with D uncertain. This CDR3 is 15 amino acids long. The V and J ends lost 1 base and 1 base respectively, with 7 bases between them. The V gene's germline CDR1 is MGHRA and CDR2 YSYEKL. The CDR3 DNA is TGCGCCAGCAGCCAAGTAGCCAAGAACACCGGGGAGCTGTTTTTT. Residues: CASSQVAKNTGELFF.

This chain uses TRBV5-1 with TRBJ1-1, with D possibly being TRBD1 (6 bases). The CDR3 length is 14 residues. The V gene's germline CDR1 is SGHRS and CDR2 YFSETQ. The ends were cut back, 4 bases at V and 4 bases at J, with 14 bases in the middle. The CDR3 region is CASSPGERGTEAFF. The CDR3 DNA sequence: TGCGCCAGCAGCCCAGGGGAGAGGGGCACTGAAGCTTTCTTT.

The chain recombines TRBV19 with TRBJ2-2, with D maybe TRBD2 (6 bases). Germline V gene sequence: CDR1 LNHDA, CDR2 SQIVND (reference sequence). V lost 5 bases, J lost 3 bases, and 7 bases lay in between. The CDR3 sequence is 13 residues long. CDR3 loop: CASSPGDTGELFF. Written as DNA, the CDR3 is TGTGCCAGTAGTCCGGGGGACACCGGGGAGCTGTTTTTT.

V gene TRBV3-1 (or the pseudogene TRBV3-2) combines with J gene TRBJ2-7; 8 nucleotides align to TRBD2. There are 16 residues in the CDR3. Trimming took 4 bases from V and 0 from J; bases not matched to a gene: 8. CDR1 is LGHDT and CDR2 is YNNKEL in the germline V gene (reference sequence). The chain's CDR3 is CASSRSSGSTSYEQYF. CDR3 nucleotide sequence: TGTGCCAGCAGCCGGTCAAGCGGGAGTACCTCCTACGAGCAGTACTTC.

The chain uses TRBV5-6 and TRBJ1-2; D is ambiguous. Between the trimmed V and J ends, which lost 2 bases and 7 bases, there was a span of 9 bases. CDR1 is SGHDT, CDR2 YYEEEE, per germline. This CDR3 contains 12 residues. The CDR3 region has the DNA TGTGCCAGCAGCTTTGCGTACAGTGGCTACACCTTC. This sequence encodes CASSFAYSGYTF.

V is TRBV11-2 and J is TRBJ2-3; maybe TRBD1 (5 bases). CDR3 length equals 14 residues. V lost 3 bases and J lost 2, with 9 bases in between. Per germline, CDR1 SGHAT and CDR2 FQNNGV. CDR3: CASSLLGPTDTQYF. The CDR3, as DNA: TGTGCCAGCAGCTTGTTGGGGCCCACAGATACGCAGTATTTT.

The chain employs TRBV7-9 and TRBJ1-5, with TRBD1 identical over 8 bases. After removal of 4 bases from V and 6 bases from J, the junction contained 5 bases not matched to a gene. The CDR3 is made up of 14 amino acids. The germline V gene encodes CDR1 SEHNR and CDR2 FQNEAQ (reference sequence). DNA for the CDR3: TGTGCCAGCAGCTCCCAGGGGGCATCTCAGCCCCAGCATTTT. Protein sequence: CASSSQGASQPQHF.

This clone was detected only a few times. This rearrangement joins TRBV11-2 to TRBJ2-7, with D perhaps TRBD1 (7 bases). Trimming stripped 6 bases from V and 4 bases from J, with 16 bases between. The CDR3 has 14 amino acids. Germline CDR1 and CDR2: SGHAT and FQNNGV. The CDR3: CASSSPAGGYEQYF. The CDR3 coding sequence is TGTGCCAGCAGTTCCCCAGCAGGGGGGTACGAGCAGTACTTC.

V and J are TRBV18 and TRBJ2-7; D is perhaps TRBD1 (5 bases). Germline-derived CDR1 and CDR2 are KGHSH and LQKENI. V was clipped by 2 bases and J by 4 bases, with 12 bases between them. The CDR3 sequence is 14 residues long. The CDR3: CASSPRQGLYEQYF. The CDR3 region has the DNA TGTGCCAGCTCACCAAGGCAGGGTCTATACGAGCAGTACTTC.

V and J are TRBV29-1 and TRBJ2-5; 9 bases fit TRBD1. The CDR3 sequence is 15 residues long. The germline V gene has CDR1 SQVTM and CDR2 ANQGSEA. V dropped 3 bases and J dropped 5; count of bases not matched to a gene: 10. The CDR3 loop is CSVEAGLTGGETQYF. CDR3 sequence (DNA): TGCAGCGTTGAGGCCGGCTTGACAGGGGGGGAGACCCAGTACTTC.

The chain employs TRBV15 and TRBJ1-1; TRBD1 might be the D (5 bases). The CDR3 runs to 15 residues. Germline-derived CDR1 and CDR2 are LNHNV and YYDKDF (reference sequence). V was shortened by 3 bases and J by 10 bases, with 21 bases between the two germline ends. The CDR3 loop is CATSRDKQSSGLAFF. CDR3 in DNA: TGTGCCACCAGCAGGGATAAACAGTCTTCAGGGCTAGCTTTCTTT.

A note on this clone: Distinct nucleotide sequences in the sample also encode this CDR3. The chain's CDR3 is CASSLGQGNTGELFF. CDR3 coding DNA: TGTGCCAGCTCCCTCGGACAGGGGAACACCGGGGAGCTGTTTTTT. V gene TRBV18 combines with J gene TRBJ2-2, with TRBD1 identical over 8 bases. V lost 6 bases and J lost 1; bases outside the gene matches: 4. The germline CDR1 and CDR2 sequences are KGHSH and LQKENI. CDR3 length: 15 residues.

CDR3 nucleotides: TGTGCCAGTAGTATAGTTGGCAGGATTGATCGCTACACCTTC. Its translation: CASSIVGRIDRYTF. This rearrangement joins TRBV19 to TRBJ1-2; D call uncertain. Germline CDR1 reads LNHDA; CDR2 reads SQIVND (reference sequence). CDR3 length: 14 residues. V was trimmed by 1 base and J by 9 bases, leaving 15 bases between them. Full variable domain (rest looked up from reference TRBV19 and TRBJ1-2): DGGITQSPKYLFRKEGQNVTLSCEQNLNHDAMYWYRQDPGQGLRLIYYSQIVNDFQKGDIAEGYSVSREKKESFPLTVTSAQKNPTAFYLCASSIVGRIDRYTFGSGTRLTVV.

CDR3 sequence reads: CASSQRQDYGYTF. CDR3 nucleotides: TGTGCCAGCAGCCAACGACAGGACTATGGCTACACCTTC. The chain joins TRBV5-5 to TRBJ1-2; possibly TRBD1 for D (6 bases). Germline values: CDR1 SGHKS, CDR2 YYEKEE (reference sequence). CDR3 length: 13 residues. Trimming stripped 4 bases from V and 3 bases from J, with 10 bases between.

This chain uses TRBV29-1 with TRBJ2-7, with D possibly being TRBD2 (5 bases). This CDR3 is built from 12 residues. CDR1 and CDR2 from the germline V gene are SQVTM and ANQGSEA. The V end lost 4 bases, the J end lost 7 bases, and 14 bases lay between the germline ends. The CDR3 reads CSVARNTGEQYF. CDR3 nucleotide sequence: TGCAGCGTTGCCCGGAACACGGGAGAGCAGTACTTC.

This clone turned up a few times. This chain joins TRBV5-8 and TRBJ1-1; possible D gene TRBD1, 6 bases. CDR3 length: 13 amino acids. V was trimmed by 4 bases and J by 6 bases, leaving 13 bases between them. Germline CDR1 reads SGHTS; CDR2 reads YDEGEE. In nucleotides, the CDR3 is TGTGCCAGCAGCCATTCAGGGGTATCTGAAGCTTTCTTT. Amino acid sequence: CASSHSGVSEAFF.

The chain uses TRBV6-5 and TRBJ1-4, with D perhaps matching TRBD1 (5 bases). Between the trimmed V and J ends, which lost 3 bases and 11 bases, there was a span of 10 bases. The germline CDR1 and CDR2 sequences are MNHEY and SVGAGI. The CDR3 has 12 amino acids. The CDR3 sequence is CASSYGAGKLFF. The CDR3 DNA sequence: TGTGCCAGCAGTTATGGGGCGGGGAAACTGTTTTTT.

The chain couples TRBV18 to TRBJ2-7, with 10 bases fitting TRBD1. The CDR3 sequence is 15 residues long. Germline loops: CDR1 KGHSH, CDR2 LQKENI. With V trimmed by 2 bases and J by 5 bases, 6 bases remained unmatched. CDR3 coding DNA: TGTGCCAGCTCACCAACCGGGACAGGGGCCCACGAGCAGTACTTC. Residues: CASSPTGTGAHEQYF.